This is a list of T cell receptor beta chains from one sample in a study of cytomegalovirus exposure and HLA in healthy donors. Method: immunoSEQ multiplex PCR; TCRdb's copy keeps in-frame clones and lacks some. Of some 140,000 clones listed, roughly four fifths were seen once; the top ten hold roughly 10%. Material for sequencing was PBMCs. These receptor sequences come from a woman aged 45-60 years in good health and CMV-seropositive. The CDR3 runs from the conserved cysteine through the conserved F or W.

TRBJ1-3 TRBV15 CATSRDPGSGNTIYF
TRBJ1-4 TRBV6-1 CASRIQGNEKLFF
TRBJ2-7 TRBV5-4 CASSLEAGVEQYF
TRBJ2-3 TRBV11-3 CASSKGGGGPTDTQYF
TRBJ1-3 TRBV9 CASSVSIRQGPGNTIYF
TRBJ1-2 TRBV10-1 CALKRRDYGYTF
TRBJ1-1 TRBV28 CASSLGGSNTEAFF
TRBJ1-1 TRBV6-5 CASTRTGNTEAFF
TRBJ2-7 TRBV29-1 CSVVLVAAGRYEQYF
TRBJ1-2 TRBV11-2 CASSYPRGREDGYTF
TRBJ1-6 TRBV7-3 CASSAVTDSPLHF
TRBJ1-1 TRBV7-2 CASSDLQGNTEAFF
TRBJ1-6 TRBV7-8 CASSLIWDKSSYNSPLHF
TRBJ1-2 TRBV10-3 CAISESDRGGDGYTF
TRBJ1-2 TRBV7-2 CASSRGQANYGYTF
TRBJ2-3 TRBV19 CASSIPGGATDTQYF
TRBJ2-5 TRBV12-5 CASGLGSQETQYF
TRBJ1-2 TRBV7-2 CASSSDRRNGYTF
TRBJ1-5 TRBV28 CATVGTGEVWQPQHF
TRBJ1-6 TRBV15 CATSRDPGEGSPLHF